The clone carrying this T cell receptor beta chain is a singleton in its sample. The sample originates from a study of shared clonotypes between healthy human individuals. Clones were sequenced by immunoSEQ multiplex PCR, and TCRdb holds only the in-frame ones, with some missing. This repertoire shows 2.5 million or so clones, more than 90% found once; its top ten account for under 0.15%. Sequencing input: naive CD4+ T cells sorted from blood. Subset of the sample: CD45RA+ positively selected. The TCR was taken from a young man in good health.

The CDR3 bases are TGTGCCAGCAGCTTAGCGCTCGGGTATCATGTGGACGAGCAGTACTTC. Residues: CASSLALGYHVDEQYF. This chain uses TRBV7-9 with TRBJ2-7; no reliable D call. V shed 0 bases and J shed 5 bases, with 17 bases lying between them. The CDR3 has 16 residues. CDR1 and CDR2 (germline): SEHNR, FQNEAQ (reference sequence).